The next 31 T cell receptor beta chains were all read from a single sample in a study of shared clonotypes between healthy human individuals (TCRdb year 2020). Receptors were amplified or captured by the immunoSEQ multiplex PCR assay. TCRdb provides this immuneACCESS table in a form limited to in-frame rearrangements. Some clones are lacking; in checked studies, under half of them reflect an unresolved V gene, and why the rest are absent is not known. In all, the sample holds over a million clones, and more than 75% of those were seen once. Jointly, the top ten make up 0.55% to 0.7% of the sample. The specimen sequenced was memory CD4+ T cells from PBMCs. The cell subset or site tag for this specimen amounts to: CD45RA-negative fraction. These receptors all come from a man between 18 and 35 years old in good health. Some clones in this sample may be carry-over from other donors' samples.

The CDR3: CASSSNSGQQNSPLHF. The CDR3 DNA follows: TGTGCCAGCAGTAGCAATTCGGGACAGCAAAATTCACCCCTCCACTTT. The chain is built from TRBV2 and TRBJ1-6, with TRBD1 identical over 7 bases. This CDR3 is built from 16 residues. Looked up from germline, CDR1 is SNHLY and CDR2 is FYNNEI. V lost 5 bases and J lost 7; bases outside the gene matches: 11. Based on the CDR3 plus reference TRBV2 and TRBJ1-6, the full variable domain is EPEVTQTPSHQVTQMGQEVILRCVPISNHLYFYWYRQILGQKVEFLVSFYNNEISEKSEIFDDQFSVERPDGSNFTLKIRSTKLEDSAMYFCASSSNSGQQNSPLHFGNGTRLTVT.

The chain employs TRBV29-1 and TRBJ2-3; D uncertain. The germline V gene has CDR1 SQVTM and CDR2 ANQGSEA. The length of the CDR3 is 12 residues. V shed 7 bases and J shed 4 bases, with 12 bases lying between them. In DNA, the CDR3 is TGCAGCGCAGAAGCTAACCCAGATACGCAGTATTTT. This translates into CSAEANPDTQYF.

The chain combines TRBV5-1 with TRBJ1-1, with D possibly being TRBD1 (5 bases). This CDR3 region has 15 residues. V lost 2 bases and J 3 bases, leaving 14 bases between the germline ends. CDR1 and CDR2 from the germline V gene are SGHRS and YFSETQ. Written as DNA, the CDR3 is TGCGCCAGCAGCTTCCTTCCTACGGGGGACACTGAAGCTTTCTTT. As protein: CASSFLPTGDTEAFF.

The chain uses TRBV5-1 and TRBJ2-1, with TRBD2 identical over 8 bases. Germline lookup yields CDR1 SGHRS and CDR2 YFSETQ. J gave up 9 bases and V 4 bases, and 9 bases lay outside the gene matches. This CDR3 has 14 amino acids. Here the CDR3 DNA reads TGCGCCAGCAGCCCCCAGACTAGCGTGGGTGAGCAGTTCTTC. It yields the protein CASSPQTSVGEQFF.

V gene TRBV29-1 combines with J gene TRBJ2-3; 7 bases fit TRBD2. CDR3 length: 14 amino acids. The junction had 8 bases not matched to a gene; V was cut back by 5 bases and J by 3 bases. Germline V lookup: CDR1 SQVTM, CDR2 ANQGSEA. Written as DNA, the CDR3 is TGCAGCGTTCTAGGCGGGAGAGTGACAGATACGCAGTATTTT. Translating gives CSVLGGRVTDTQYF.

In this sample, this clone turned up a few times. Here the CDR3 DNA reads TGTGCCTGGAGTGTATTTGGGGCCGGATTCGAGCAGTACTTC. Amino acid sequence: CAWSVFGAGFEQYF. The V call is TRBV30, the J call TRBJ2-7; tentatively, D is TRBD1 (5 bases). The CDR3 sequence is 14 residues long. Germline V gives CDR1 GTSNPN, CDR2 SVGIG (reference sequence). Trimming shortened V by 0 bases and J by 6 bases, and 15 bases separated the two germline ends. The variable domain in full, completed from reference TRBV30 and TRBJ2-7, reads SQTIHQWPATLVQPVGSPLSLECTVEGTSNPNLYWYRQAAGRGLQLLFYSVGIGQISSEVPQNLSASRPQDRQFILSSKKLLLSDSGFYLCAWSVFGAGFEQYFGPGTRLTVT.

The genes are TRBV6-1 and TRBJ2-5; D call uncertain. In germline, CDR1 is MNHNS, CDR2 SASEGT. The CDR3 totals 11 residues. Trimming removed 7 bases at V and 2 bases at J, with 5 bases between. CDR3 bases: TGTGCCAGCACCCGGCAAGAGACCCAGTACTTC. It encodes CASTRQETQYF.

This chain connects TRBV7-2 to TRBJ2-4; tentatively, D is TRBD1 (6 bases). The CDR3 length is 14 residues. V was cut by 10 bases and J by 9 bases, with 22 bases left in between. CDR1 and CDR2 (germline): SGHTA, FQGNSA. Written as DNA, the CDR3 is TGTGCCATCAGTACAGGGATACCAAGGCGCATTCAGTACTTC. Its protein product is CAISTGIPRRIQYF.

The V call is TRBV6-1, the J call TRBJ1-5; 8 bases fit TRBD1. The junction had 9 bases not matched to a gene; V was cut back by 4 bases and J by 7 bases. The CDR3 spans 15 residues. Germline V gene sequence: CDR1 MNHNS, CDR2 SASEGT. CDR3 sequence reads: CASSVDRGGGQPQHF. In DNA, the CDR3 is TGTGCCAGCAGTGTTGACAGGGGCGGTGGACAGCCCCAGCATTTT.

This chain joins TRBV6-5 and TRBJ1-2; a possible D gene is TRBD1 (6 bases). Germline assignment: CDR1 MNHEY and CDR2 SVGAGI. The CDR3 has 14 amino acids. V lost 6 bases and J lost 4, with 15 bases in between. The CDR3 protein is CASRRQASGYGYTF. In DNA, the CDR3 is TGTGCCAGCAGGAGACAGGCGAGTGGCTATGGCTACACCTTC.

V usage is TRBV20-1 and J usage is TRBJ1-3; D gene unclear. In germline, CDR1 is DFQATT, CDR2 SNEGSKA (reference sequence). The V and J ends lost 3 bases and 3 bases respectively, with 3 bases between them. This CDR3 comprises 11 residues. CDR3 nucleotides: TGCAGTGCTAGTGATGGAAACACCATATATTTT. Residues: CSASDGNTIYF.

The genes are TRBV20-1 and TRBJ2-5; no firm D call. The CDR3 has 11 residues. In germline, CDR1 is DFQATT, CDR2 SNEGSKA (reference sequence). Trimming removed 3 bases at V and 5 bases at J, with 7 bases between. The CDR3 region is CSASRRETQYF. Here the CDR3 DNA reads TGCAGTGCTAGTCGCAGGGAGACCCAGTACTTC.

This chain joins TRBV19 and TRBJ1-4, with TRBD1 matching 9 bases. CDR1 and CDR2 (germline): LNHDA, SQIVND (reference sequence). The V gene end was trimmed by 4 bases and the J gene end by 8 bases; junction bases not matched to a gene: 8. The CDR3 sequence is 15 residues long. The CDR3 bases are TGTGCCAGTAGTACGGGACAGGGTTCGTTAGAAAAACTGTTTTTT. Protein sequence: CASSTGQGSLEKLFF. Using reference TRBV19 and TRBJ1-4 for the parts outside the CDR3, the full variable domain is DGGITQSPKYLFRKEGQNVTLSCEQNLNHDAMYWYRQDPGQGLRLIYYSQIVNDFQKGDIAEGYSVSREKKESFPLTVTSAQKNPTAFYLCASSTGQGSLEKLFFGSGTQLSVL.

This clone has only a few counts. The J gene is TRBJ1-1, the V gene TRBV10-3, with D possibly matching TRBD1 (5 bases). Trimming stripped 11 bases from V and 3 bases from J, with 16 bases between. The germline CDR1 and CDR2 sequences are ENHRY and SYGVKD. The CDR3 has 13 residues. The CDR3 nucleotides are TGTGCCTCGAGCCTTCAGGGTGACACTGAAGCTTTCTTT. Translating gives CASSLQGDTEAFF.

V and J are TRBV5-4 and TRBJ2-3; tentatively, D is TRBD2 (5 bases). Trimming took 0 bases from V and 6 from J, leaving 20 bases between them. Germline CDR1 and CDR2: SGHNT and YYREEE (reference sequence). The CDR3 is 17 residues long. The CDR3 sequence is CASSLAGGLPVTDTQYF. In DNA, the CDR3 is TGTGCCAGCAGCTTGGCCGGCGGACTTCCAGTCACGGATACGCAGTATTTT. The full variable domain, rest sourced from reference TRBV5-4 and TRBJ2-3, is ETGVTQSPTHLIKTRGQQVTLRCSSQSGHNTVSWYQQALGQGPQFIFQYYREEENGRGNFPPRFSGLQFPNYSSELNVNALELDDSALYLCASSLAGGLPVTDTQYFGPGTRLTVL.

A word on this clone: At the DNA level, this CDR3 is encoded by other sequences in the same sample as well. This chain uses TRBV19 with TRBJ2-3; D is undetermined. The CDR3 consists of 12 residues. Per the germline V gene, CDR1 is LNHDA and CDR2 is SQIVND (reference sequence). Between the trimmed V and J ends, which lost 5 bases and 1 base, there was a span of 4 bases. DNA of the CDR3: TGTGCCAGTAGTTCACGCACAGATACGCAGTATTTT. Protein: CASSSRTDTQYF.

This sequence joins TRBV27 and TRBJ2-2; D could derive from TRBD1 or TRBD2 (5 bases each). CDR1 and CDR2 (germline): MNHEY, SMNVEV (reference sequence). This CDR3 comprises 16 residues. Trimming stripped 4 bases from V and 0 bases from J, with 12 bases between. For the CDR3, the DNA is TGTGCCAGCAGTTCCGGGGCCTCTACGAACACCGGGGAGCTGTTTTTT. Amino acids: CASSSGASTNTGELFF.

The J gene is TRBJ2-2, the V gene TRBV5-1, with 8 bases lining up with TRBD1. This CDR3 contains 16 residues. The V and J ends lost 0 bases and 6 bases, in that order; junction bases with no gene match: 7. Germline V gene sequence: CDR1 SGHRS, CDR2 YFSETQ. This CDR3 is CASSLGRTGISGELFF. The CDR3 region has the DNA TGCGCCAGCAGCTTGGGCCGGACAGGGATTTCCGGGGAGCTGTTTTTT.

This chain links TRBV6-6 with TRBJ2-7, with TRBD2 matching over 9 bases. This CDR3 contains 16 residues. Germline V gene data show CDR1 as MNHNY and CDR2 as SVGAGI (reference sequence). Trimming cost V 5 bases and J 7 bases; bases outside gene matches: 15. The CDR3 protein is CASSHPGTSSAGEQYF. Here the CDR3 DNA reads TGTGCCAGCAGTCACCCAGGGACTAGCAGCGCGGGTGAGCAGTACTTC.

This chain joins TRBV7-9 and TRBJ2-3, with TRBD2 identical over 13 bases. Germline CDR1 SEHNR, CDR2 FQNEAQ (reference sequence). The CDR3 contains 15 residues. V gave up 5 bases and J gave up 5 bases; unmatched junction bases: 4. The CDR3 loop is CASSRTSGSGDTQYF. DNA of the CDR3: TGTGCCAGCAGCCGGACTAGCGGGAGTGGAGATACGCAGTATTTT.

This rearrangement joins TRBV4-2 to TRBJ2-1, with D tentatively TRBD1 (5 bases). V gave up 1 base and J gave up 5 bases, with 9 bases separating them. Germline CDR1 is LGHNA and CDR2 is YNFKEQ. The CDR3 totals 14 residues. The CDR3 DNA sequence: TGTGCCAGCAGCCAAGTCACAGGAGACAATGAGCAGTTCTTC. Translation gives CASSQVTGDNEQFF.

The rearrangement joins TRBV5-1 to TRBJ1-2, with D perhaps matching TRBD1 (6 bases). The germline V and J ends were trimmed by 4 bases and 8 bases, with 18 bases remaining between them. Germline V gene sequence: CDR1 SGHRS, CDR2 YFSETQ. CDR3 size: 14 residues. CDR3 in amino acids: CASSPRDTSWGYTF. CDR3 in DNA: TGCGCCAGCAGCCCCCGGGACACCAGTTGGGGCTACACCTTC. The full variable domain, with the rest looked up from reference TRBV5-1 and TRBJ1-2, is KAGVTQTPRYLIKTRGQQVTLSCSPISGHRSVSWYQQTPGQGLQFLFEYFSETQRNKGNFPGRFSGRQFSNSRSEMNVSTLELGDSALYLCASSPRDTSWGYTFGSGTRLTVV.

This clone has ten or more counts. This chain uses TRBV11-1 with TRBJ1-2; perhaps TRBD1 as D (6 bases). Germline V gives CDR1 SGHAT, CDR2 FQDESV (reference sequence). CDR3 length: 13 residues. V lost 4 bases, J lost 4 bases, and 10 bases lay in between. The CDR3 DNA is TGTGCCAGCAGCTCAAAGACAGGCTATGGCTACACCTTC. Protein sequence: CASSSKTGYGYTF.

In this sample, this clone turned up once. This chain links TRBV18 with TRBJ2-1, with D tentatively TRBD2 (6 bases). The germline V gene has CDR1 KGHSH and CDR2 LQKENI. The CDR3 sequence is 13 residues long. Trimming left V 3 bases short and J 11 bases short, with 14 bases between. The CDR3 region is CASSPRREEKQFF. DNA for the CDR3: TGTGCCAGCTCACCCCGGCGGGAAGAAAAGCAGTTCTTC.

In its sample, this clone was seen once. The sample contains more than one DNA sequence encoding this CDR3. The rearrangement uses TRBV18 and TRBJ1-1, with D maybe TRBD1 (6 bases). Germline CDR1 is KGHSH and CDR2 is LQKENI. The CDR3 runs 13 residues. V lost 2 bases and J lost 3, with 7 bases in between. In DNA form, the CDR3 reads TGTGCCAGCTCACCAAACAGGGACACTGAAGCTTTCTTT. As protein: CASSPNRDTEAFF.

The V call is TRBV7-3, the J call TRBJ2-6; D uncertain. The length of the CDR3 is 15 residues. V lost 5 bases to trimming and J lost 0 bases, with 8 bases between them. The V gene's germline CDR1 is SGHTA and CDR2 FQGTGA. CDR3 bases: TGTGCCAGCAGCCTACACAGCTCTGGGGCCAACGTCCTGACTTTC. Translated: CASSLHSSGANVLTF.

This rearrangement joins TRBV11-3 to TRBJ2-1; 11 bases line up with TRBD1. CDR1 is SGHNT and CDR2 is YENEEA in the germline V gene. V trimming: 5 bases; J trimming: 7 bases; junction bases outside the gene matches: 4. This CDR3 has 14 residues. The CDR3 nucleotides are TGTGCCAGCAGCCCCGGGACAGGGGGTAATGAGCAGTTCTTC. Translation gives CASSPGTGGNEQFF.

The chain uses TRBV5-4 and TRBJ1-4; 9 positions agree with TRBD1. CDR1 is SGHNT and CDR2 is YYREEE in the germline V gene (reference sequence). This CDR3 spans 14 amino acids. V lost 7 bases to trimming and J lost 4 bases; unmatched junction nucleotides: 5. As DNA, the CDR3 is TGTGCCAGCGGAGGGACAGGGCTTAATGAAAAACTGTTTTTT. Translated: CASGGTGLNEKLFF. Looking up the rest from reference TRBV5-4 and TRBJ1-4 gives the full variable domain: ETGVTQSPTHLIKTRGQQVTLRCSSQSGHNTVSWYQQALGQGPQFIFQYYREEENGRGNFPPRFSGLQFPNYSSELNVNALELDDSALYLCASGGTGLNEKLFFGSGTQLSVL.

This clone occurred a few times. The rearrangement joins TRBV19 to TRBJ1-5, with unresolved D. The germline CDR1 and CDR2 sequences are LNHDA and SQIVND (reference sequence). The CDR3 length is 14 residues. V was shortened by 2 bases and J by 2 bases, with 7 bases between the two germline ends. The CDR3 DNA reads TGTGCCAGTAGTATATCCACGGGCAATCAGCCCCAGCATTTT. Protein: CASSISTGNQPQHF.

V gene TRBV9 combines with J gene TRBJ2-5; the match to TRBD1 covers 10 bases. CDR1 and CDR2 (germline): SGDLS, YYNGEE. V was clipped by 2 bases and J by 1 base; unmatched bases: 5. CDR3 size: 16 residues. The CDR3 protein is CASSVGGQGPQETQYF. In nucleotides, the CDR3 is TGTGCCAGCAGCGTTGGGGGACAGGGGCCCCAAGAGACCCAGTACTTC.

This clone was seen a single time. V gene TRBV19 combines with J gene TRBJ2-7, with 7 bases fitting TRBD1. The J segment lost 3 bases and the V segment lost 6 bases, leaving 5 bases of the junction unmatched. The CDR3 is 13 amino acids. Germline V CDR1 and CDR2: LNHDA, SQIVND (reference sequence). In DNA form, the CDR3 reads TGTGCCAGTAGCCTCACAGGGGACTACGAGCAGTACTTC. Translated: CASSLTGDYEQYF.